Below, 8 T cell receptor beta chains from the same sample are listed, as sequenced in a study of vaccination and CD4 T cells after COVID-19. The Oncomine TCR Beta short-read assay sequenced DNA from cultured CD4+ T cells. TCRdb redid the calling of the PCR reads with MiXCR, one entry per CDR3 protein. The sample consists of around 20,000 distinct CDR3 sequences, roughly 43% of them appearing once. This sample's treatment: roughly 11-day PBMC culture with coronavirus spike peptide pools or control peptides (ViraFEST assay). These receptors have no known antigen. Sequenced here: CD4+ T cells from blood, cultured in vitro, sampled after SARS-CoV-2 vaccination. These TCRs come from a human donor who had recovered from COVID-19.

The sample holds a few counts of this clonotype. The chain has TRBV20-1 and TRBJ2-2; 12 nucleotides match TRBD2. Trimming cost V 0 bases and J 5 bases; bases outside gene matches: 4. Germline values: CDR1 DFQATT, CDR2 SNEGSKA (reference sequence). CDR3 size: 16 residues. CDR3 loop: CSARDPLAGGTGELFF. CDR3 nucleotides: TGCAGTGCTAGAGATCCCCTAGCGGGGGGGACCGGGGAGCTGTTTTTT.

J is TRBJ2-5 and V is TRBV2; D is tentatively TRBD1 or TRBD2 (6 bases each). Trimming pared 2 bases from V and 6 bases from J, leaving 10 bases between. The CDR3 extends over 13 amino acids. Germline CDR1 reads SNHLY; CDR2 reads FYNNEI. In DNA, the CDR3 is TGTGCCAGCAGTGAACAACGGGGGCAGACCCAGTACTTC. This encodes CASSEQRGQTQYF.

This chain links TRBV20-1 with TRBJ1-5; D ambiguous. The ends were cut back, 5 bases at V and 5 bases at J, with 16 bases in the middle. The germline V gene encodes CDR1 DFQATT and CDR2 SNEGSKA (reference sequence). The CDR3 length is 14 residues. The CDR3 nucleotides are TGCAGTGCTCGCAAATTAGCTGTAGATCAGCCCCAGCATTTT. It yields the protein CSARKLAVDQPQHF.

The chain links TRBV5-4 to TRBJ2-7; no firm D call. Germline V gives CDR1 SGHNT, CDR2 YYREEE (reference sequence). The V gene lost 1 base and the J gene lost 0 bases, with 5 bases spanning the gap. This CDR3 is 13 amino acids long. The CDR3 here is CASSLRTSYEQYF. In DNA form, the CDR3 reads TGTGCCAGCAGCTTGAGGACCTCCTACGAGCAGTACTTC.

The chain combines TRBV7-6 with TRBJ2-5, with 7 bases fitting TRBD2. Germline V gene data show CDR1 as SGHVS and CDR2 as FNYEAQ. The CDR3 runs 17 residues. The junction had 12 bases not matched to a gene; V was cut back by 0 bases and J by 5 bases. The DNA for the CDR3 is TGTGCCAGCAGCTTAGCGCTCAGGACCAGCGGGACGGAGACCCAGTACTTC. Translated: CASSLALRTSGTETQYF.

This clonotype came up a few times. V gene TRBV6-1 combines with J gene TRBJ2-3; TRBD2 matches 10 bases. Germline-derived CDR1 and CDR2 are MNHNS and SASEGT. V was pared by 2 bases and J by 2 bases, with 7 bases of the junction left unmatched. This CDR3 is 17 amino acids long. Written as DNA, the CDR3 is TGTGCCAGCAGTGAAAAAGCTAGCGGGGGACACACAGATACGCAGTATTTT. Translated: CASSEKASGGHTDTQYF.

The V gene is TRBV28, the J gene TRBJ2-1; 10 positions agree with TRBD1. This CDR3 is 16 amino acids long. The ends lost 2 bases at V and 3 bases at J; junction bases unmatched: 4. The germline gives CDR1 MDHEN, CDR2 SYDVKM. CDR3 DNA sequence: TGTGCCAGCAGTTTAATGACAGGGGGCTTCTACAATGAGCAGTTCTTC. It codes for CASSLMTGGFYNEQFF.

The V gene is TRBV24-1, the J gene TRBJ2-1; D unclear. With 3 bases removed from V and 5 bases from J, the gap between germline ends came to 7 bases. Germline CDR1 KGHDR, CDR2 SFDVKD. CDR3 length equals 13 residues. The CDR3 sequence: CATSDTPNNEQFF. The CDR3 DNA reads TGTGCCACCAGTGATACGCCGAACAATGAGCAGTTCTTC.